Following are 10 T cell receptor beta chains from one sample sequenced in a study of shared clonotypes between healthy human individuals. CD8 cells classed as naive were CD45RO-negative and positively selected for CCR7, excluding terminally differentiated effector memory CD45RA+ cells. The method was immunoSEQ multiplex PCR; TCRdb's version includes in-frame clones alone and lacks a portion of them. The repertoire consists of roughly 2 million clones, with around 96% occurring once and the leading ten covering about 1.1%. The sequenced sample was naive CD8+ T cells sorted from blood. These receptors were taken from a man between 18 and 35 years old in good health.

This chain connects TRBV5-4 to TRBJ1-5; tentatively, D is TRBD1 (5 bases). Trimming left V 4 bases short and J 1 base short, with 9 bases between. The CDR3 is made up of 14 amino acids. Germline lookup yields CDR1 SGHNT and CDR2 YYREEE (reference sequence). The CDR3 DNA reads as TGTGCCAGCAGCAGGGGACCGAGCAATCAGCCCCAGCATTTT. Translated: CASSRGPSNQPQHF.

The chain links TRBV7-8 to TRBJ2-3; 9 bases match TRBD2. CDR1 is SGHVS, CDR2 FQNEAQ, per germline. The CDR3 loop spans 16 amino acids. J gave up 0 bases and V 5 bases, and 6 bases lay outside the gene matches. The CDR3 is CASSLTSGASTDTQYF. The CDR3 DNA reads TGTGCCAGCAGCCTGACTAGCGGAGCTAGCACAGATACGCAGTATTTT. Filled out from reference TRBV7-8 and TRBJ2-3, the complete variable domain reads GAGVSQSPRYKVAKRGQDVALRCDPISGHVSLFWYQQALGQGPEFLTYFQNEAQLDKSGLPSDRFFAERPEGSVSTLKIQRTQQEDSAVYLCASSLTSGASTDTQYFGPGTRLTVL.

CDR3 in DNA: TGTGCCAGCAGTGACGGGACAGACTACGAGCAGTACTTC. As protein: CASSDGTDYEQYF. V and J are TRBV6-1 and TRBJ2-7, with 7 bases identical to TRBD1. Germline V CDR1 and CDR2: MNHNS, SASEGT. Trimming took 3 bases from V and 3 from J; bases not matched to a gene: 2. The CDR3 length is 13 residues.

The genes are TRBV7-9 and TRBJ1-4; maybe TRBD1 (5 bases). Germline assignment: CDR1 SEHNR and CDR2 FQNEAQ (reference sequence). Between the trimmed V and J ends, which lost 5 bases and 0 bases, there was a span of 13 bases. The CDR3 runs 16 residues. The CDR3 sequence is CASSTGTLATNEKLFF. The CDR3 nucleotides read TGTGCCAGCAGCACCGGGACTCTTGCAACTAATGAAAAACTGTTTTTT.

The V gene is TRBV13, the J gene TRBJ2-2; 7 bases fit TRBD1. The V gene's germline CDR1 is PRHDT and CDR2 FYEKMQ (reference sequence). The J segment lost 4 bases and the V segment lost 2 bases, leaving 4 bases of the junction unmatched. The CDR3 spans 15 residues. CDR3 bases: TGTGCCAGCAGCTTATGGACAGGCAGCACCGGGGAGCTGTTTTTT. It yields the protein CASSLWTGSTGELFF.

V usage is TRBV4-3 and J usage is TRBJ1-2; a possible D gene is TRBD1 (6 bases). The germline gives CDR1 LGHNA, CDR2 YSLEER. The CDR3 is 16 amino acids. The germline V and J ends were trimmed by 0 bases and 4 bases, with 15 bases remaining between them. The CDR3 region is CASSQDLDSNFYGYTF. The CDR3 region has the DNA TGCGCCAGCAGCCAAGATTTGGACAGCAACTTCTATGGCTACACCTTC.

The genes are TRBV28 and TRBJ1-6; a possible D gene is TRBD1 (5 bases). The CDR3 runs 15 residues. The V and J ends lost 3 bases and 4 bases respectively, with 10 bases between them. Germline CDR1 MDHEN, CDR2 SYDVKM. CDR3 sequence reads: CASSLEGLYNSPLHF. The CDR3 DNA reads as TGTGCCAGCAGTTTGGAGGGGCTTTATAATTCACCCCTCCACTTT.

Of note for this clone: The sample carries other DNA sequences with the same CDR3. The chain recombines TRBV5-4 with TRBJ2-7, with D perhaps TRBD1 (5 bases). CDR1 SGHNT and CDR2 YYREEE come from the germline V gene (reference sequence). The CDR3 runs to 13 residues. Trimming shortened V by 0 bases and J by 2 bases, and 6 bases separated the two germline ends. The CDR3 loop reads CASSLETAYEQYF. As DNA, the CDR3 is TGTGCCAGCAGCTTGGAGACAGCCTACGAGCAGTACTTC.

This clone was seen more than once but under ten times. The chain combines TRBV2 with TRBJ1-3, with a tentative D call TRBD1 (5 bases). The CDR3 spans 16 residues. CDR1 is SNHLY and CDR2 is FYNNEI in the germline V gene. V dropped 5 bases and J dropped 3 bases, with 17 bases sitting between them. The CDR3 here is CASSSQSRGIGNTIYF. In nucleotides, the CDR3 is TGTGCCAGCAGTTCCCAGTCACGGGGGATTGGAAACACCATATATTTT.

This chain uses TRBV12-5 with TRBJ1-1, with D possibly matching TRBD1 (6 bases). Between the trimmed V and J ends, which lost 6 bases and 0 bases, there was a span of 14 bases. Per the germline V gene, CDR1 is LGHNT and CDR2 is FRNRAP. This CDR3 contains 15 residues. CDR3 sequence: CASGNDRILNTEAFF. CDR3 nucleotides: TGTGCTAGTGGCAACGACAGGATCTTGAACACTGAAGCTTTCTTT.